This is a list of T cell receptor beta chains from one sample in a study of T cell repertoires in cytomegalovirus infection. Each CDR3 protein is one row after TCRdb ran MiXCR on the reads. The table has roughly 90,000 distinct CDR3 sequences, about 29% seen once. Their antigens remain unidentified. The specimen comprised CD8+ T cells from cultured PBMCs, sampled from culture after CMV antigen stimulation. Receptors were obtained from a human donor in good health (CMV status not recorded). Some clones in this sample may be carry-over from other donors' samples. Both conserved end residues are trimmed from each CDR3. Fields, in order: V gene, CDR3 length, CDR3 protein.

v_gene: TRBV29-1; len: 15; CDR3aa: SVGGVGRGKSTDTQY
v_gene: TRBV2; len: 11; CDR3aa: ASSQTENSPLH
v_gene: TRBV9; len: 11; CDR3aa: ASSGPDSPEAF
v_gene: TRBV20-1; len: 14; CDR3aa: SAKGEDVAGNSPLH
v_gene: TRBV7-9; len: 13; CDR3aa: ASSSFGTLSYEQY
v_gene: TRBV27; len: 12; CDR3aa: ASSSRGSNQPQH
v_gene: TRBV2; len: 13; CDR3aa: ASRELGGGNTEAF
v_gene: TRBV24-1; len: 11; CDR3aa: ATALGAYNEQF
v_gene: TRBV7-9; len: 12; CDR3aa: ASKAGQGNEGYT
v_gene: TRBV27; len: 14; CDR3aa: ASSLSWDKMNTEAF
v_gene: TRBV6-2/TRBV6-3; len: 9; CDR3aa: ASSGRHEDL
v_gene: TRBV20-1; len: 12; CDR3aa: SARDLGGWDIQY
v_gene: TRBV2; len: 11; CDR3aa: ATLGRQFREQY
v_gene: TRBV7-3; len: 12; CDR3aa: ASSQGGSTDTQY
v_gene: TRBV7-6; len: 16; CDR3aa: ASSPRDAGASGANVLT
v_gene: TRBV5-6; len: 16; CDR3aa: ANSLALAGGTPYNEQF
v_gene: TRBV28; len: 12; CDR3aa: ASSPAGSYNEQF
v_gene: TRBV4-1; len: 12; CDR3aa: ASSQGRGDTEAF
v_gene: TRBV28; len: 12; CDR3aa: ASSFSGAAQPQH
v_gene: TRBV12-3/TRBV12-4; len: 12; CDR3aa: ASSTTGLQETQY
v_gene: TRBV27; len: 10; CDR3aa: ASSPWGSEQF
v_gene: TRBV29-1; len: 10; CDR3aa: SVDGSINEQF
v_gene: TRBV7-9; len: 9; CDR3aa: ASSVNEKLF
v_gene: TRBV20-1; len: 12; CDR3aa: SAPGLFHTNEQF
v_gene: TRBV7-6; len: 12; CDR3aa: ASSFTGETGELF
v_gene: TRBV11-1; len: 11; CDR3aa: ASRPPSGDEQF
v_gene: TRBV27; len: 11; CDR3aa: ASSLRRDYGYT
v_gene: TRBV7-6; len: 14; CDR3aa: ASSDRWRTPTETQY
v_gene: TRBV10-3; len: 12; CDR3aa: AISEGRQGYGYT
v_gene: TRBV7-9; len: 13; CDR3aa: ASSAGPWDRQPQH
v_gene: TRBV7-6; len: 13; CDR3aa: ASSLAPGQNSPLH
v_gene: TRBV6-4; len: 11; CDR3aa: ASSDLVAGELF
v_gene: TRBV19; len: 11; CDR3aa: ASSTGQVDEQF
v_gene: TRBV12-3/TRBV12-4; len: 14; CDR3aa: ASSFGGFLTYNEQF
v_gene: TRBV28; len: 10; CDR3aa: ASGWLFYGYT
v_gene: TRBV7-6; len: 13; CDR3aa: AITLNIAGGNEQF
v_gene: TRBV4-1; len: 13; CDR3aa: ASSLDRRSTDTQY
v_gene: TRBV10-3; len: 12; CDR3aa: AISEDETNYGYT
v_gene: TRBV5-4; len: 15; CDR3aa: ASSVGTGPNSYNEQF
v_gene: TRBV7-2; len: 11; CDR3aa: ASLSGIYNEQF
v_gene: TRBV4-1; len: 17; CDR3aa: ASSQESAGEASNTGELF
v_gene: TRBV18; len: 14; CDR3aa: ASSPLAGQEDYGYT
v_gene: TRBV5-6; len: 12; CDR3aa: ASSFQYSDEKLF
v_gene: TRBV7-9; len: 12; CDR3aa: ASSTGQGAPGYT
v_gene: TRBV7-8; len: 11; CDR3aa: ASSLKGRDTQY
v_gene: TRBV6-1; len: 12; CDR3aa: ASSELGSGQPQH
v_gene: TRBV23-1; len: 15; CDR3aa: ASSQSKKWGRYYEQY
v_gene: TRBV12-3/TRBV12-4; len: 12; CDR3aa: ASSLLGRSYEQY
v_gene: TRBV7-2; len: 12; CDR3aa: ASSLPRGNYGYT
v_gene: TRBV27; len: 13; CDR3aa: ASSPGLAGKETQY
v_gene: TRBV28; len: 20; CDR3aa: ASSSYESGTSGGPTSTDTQY
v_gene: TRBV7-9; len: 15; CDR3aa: ASSNRGQGRTEETQY
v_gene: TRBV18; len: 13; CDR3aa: ASSPLPGRSYGYT
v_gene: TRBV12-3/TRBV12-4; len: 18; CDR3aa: ASTLSLPIHRLLWRAEQF
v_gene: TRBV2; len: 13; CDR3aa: ASKGTDFFYDTQY
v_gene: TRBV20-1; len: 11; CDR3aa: SARDSRGYGYT